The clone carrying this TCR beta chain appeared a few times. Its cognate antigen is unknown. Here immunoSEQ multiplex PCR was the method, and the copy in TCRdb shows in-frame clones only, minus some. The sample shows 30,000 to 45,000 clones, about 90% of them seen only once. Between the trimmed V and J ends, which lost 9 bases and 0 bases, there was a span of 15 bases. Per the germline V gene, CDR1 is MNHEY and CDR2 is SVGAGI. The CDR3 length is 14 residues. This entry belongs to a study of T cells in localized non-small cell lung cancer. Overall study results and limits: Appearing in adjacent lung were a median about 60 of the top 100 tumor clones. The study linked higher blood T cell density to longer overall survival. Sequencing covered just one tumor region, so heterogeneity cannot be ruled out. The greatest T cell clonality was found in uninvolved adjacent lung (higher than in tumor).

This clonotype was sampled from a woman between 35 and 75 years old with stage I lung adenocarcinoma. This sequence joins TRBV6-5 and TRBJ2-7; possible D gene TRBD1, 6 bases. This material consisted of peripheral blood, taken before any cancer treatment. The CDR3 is CASARTASSYEQYF. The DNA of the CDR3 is TGTGCCAGTGCCCGGACAGCGAGCTCCTACGAGCAGTACTTC.